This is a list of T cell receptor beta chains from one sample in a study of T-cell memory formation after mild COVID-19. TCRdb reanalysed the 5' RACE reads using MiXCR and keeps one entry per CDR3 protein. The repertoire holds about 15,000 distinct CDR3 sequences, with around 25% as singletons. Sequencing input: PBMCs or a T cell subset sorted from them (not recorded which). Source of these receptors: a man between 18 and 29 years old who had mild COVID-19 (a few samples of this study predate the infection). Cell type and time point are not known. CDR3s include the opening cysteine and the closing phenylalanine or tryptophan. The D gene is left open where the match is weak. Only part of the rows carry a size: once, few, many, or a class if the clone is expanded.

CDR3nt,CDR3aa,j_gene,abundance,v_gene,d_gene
TGTGCCAGCAGCTTCGGACTAGCTTACGAGCAGTACTTC,CASSFGLAYEQYF,TRBJ2-7,-,TRBV12-3/TRBV12-4,TRBD2
TGTGCCAGCACCCCCTTTTCTGCAGGGGTGGGGAACACCGGGGAGCTGTTTTTT,CASTPFSAGVGNTGELFF,TRBJ2-2,many,TRBV5-5,-
TGTGCCAGCAGCTCGGGACTAGCGGCCTGGAACACCGGGGAGCTGTTTTTT,CASSSGLAAWNTGELFF,TRBJ2-2,many,TRBV6-2/TRBV6-3,TRBD2
TGCGCCAGCAGCCAAGAGGGTAGCGGCGAGCAGTACTTC,CASSQEGSGEQYF,TRBJ2-7,-,TRBV4-3,-
TGCGCCAGCAGCCAAGTGCGGGGGACCTATGGCTACACCTTC,CASSQVRGTYGYTF,TRBJ1-2,many,TRBV4-3,-
TGTGCCAGCAGTTTAAGGCAGGCCCTTACCCTAGAAAGGGAGCTGTTTTTT,CASSLRQALTLERELFF,TRBJ2-2,many,TRBV12-3/TRBV12-4,-
TGTGCCAGCAGCTTCTTCTACCAAGAGACCCAGTACTTC,CASSFFYQETQYF,TRBJ2-5,many,TRBV7-8,-
TGTGCCAGCAGCCTTAGTGAAACTGAGCAGTTCTTC,CASSLSETEQFF,TRBJ2-1,many,TRBV7-8,-
TGTGCCAGCAGCTATCCAGGGACTTCATTGTCCTACGAGCAGTACTTC,CASSYPGTSLSYEQYF,TRBJ2-7,many,TRBV7-8,-
TGTGCCAGCAGCGTCCTCGGACTAGATTACTACAATGAGCAGTTCTTC,CASSVLGLDYYNEQFF,TRBJ2-1,few,TRBV9,TRBD2
TGCGCCAGCAGCTTAAGAGTAGCTAAGGGGGGGACTGAAGCTTTCTTT,CASSLRVAKGGTEAFF,TRBJ1-1,many,TRBV4-3,-
TGTGCCAGCAGGTATACCAATGAGCAGTTCTTC,CASRYTNEQFF,TRBJ2-1,many,TRBV7-2,-
TGTGCCAGCAGCCAAATTGCCCCCGGGACAGGCACAGATTCACCCCTCCACTTT,CASSQIAPGTGTDSPLHF,TRBJ1-6,many,TRBV7-9,TRBD1
TGTGCCAGCAGTTTGCGGGATGAGCAGTTCTTC,CASSLRDEQFF,TRBJ2-1,few,TRBV12-3/TRBV12-4,-
TGTGCCAGCAGCCCCGATAGCGGGGGAACCTACAATGAGCAGTTCTTC,CASSPDSGGTYNEQFF,TRBJ2-1,many,TRBV7-2,TRBD2
TGTGCCAGCAGCCGAGACGGCGGGGAGCTGTTTTTT,CASSRDGGELFF,TRBJ2-2,few,TRBV7-2,-
TGTGCCAGCAGCCAAGTACTGGGACAGGGTTCCTATGGCTACACCTTC,CASSQVLGQGSYGYTF,TRBJ1-2,-,TRBV14,TRBD1
TGTGCCAGCAGAAAACACAGGGTTAACTATGGCTACACCTTC,CASRKHRVNYGYTF,TRBJ1-2,few,TRBV7-9,-
TGCAGTGCTAGTGGTCGATCCTACAATGAGCAGCTCTTC,CSASGRSYNEQLF,TRBJ2-1,many,TRBV20-1,-
TGTGCCATCAGTGAGGAGGGAAGCAACACTGAAGCTTTCTTT,CAISEEGSNTEAFF,TRBJ1-1,many,TRBV10-3,-
TGTGCCAGCAGTTTAACTCCAGGGGTAATGAACACTGAAGCTTTCTTT,CASSLTPGVMNTEAFF,TRBJ1-1,many,TRBV27,-
TGCGCCAGCAGCTTGGATCCGGGGGTGAAGACCCAGTACTTC,CASSLDPGVKTQYF,TRBJ2-5,-,TRBV5-1,-
TGTGCCAGCAGCTCGGGTCACCTTTACAATGAGCAGTTCTTC,CASSSGHLYNEQFF,TRBJ2-1,-,TRBV9,-
TGTGCCAGCAGCTTGGGCAGTCCTTACGAGCAGTACTTC,CASSLGSPYEQYF,TRBJ2-7,-,TRBV5-6,-
TGTGCCAGCAGCCCGCCGGGACAGCACAATGAGCAGTTCTTC,CASSPPGQHNEQFF,TRBJ2-1,hyperexpanded,TRBV5-6,TRBD1
TGTGCCAGCAGTTACTTCTTCGGCGCGGGAGATACGCAGTATTTT,CASSYFFGAGDTQYF,TRBJ2-3,-,TRBV6-5,-
TGTGCCAGCAGCTTGACAGGGGGCCGGCAGCCCCAGCATTTT,CASSLTGGRQPQHF,TRBJ1-5,few,TRBV7-9,TRBD1
TGCGCCAGCAGCTTGGTCATGGTTGCGGGACAGCTTACCACTGAAGCTTTCTTT,CASSLVMVAGQLTTEAFF,TRBJ1-1,-,TRBV5-1,TRBD1
TGTGCCAGCAGCCGGACAGGGCAGACTGAAGCTTTCTTT,CASSRTGQTEAFF,TRBJ1-1,many,TRBV9,TRBD1
TGTGCCAGCAGCCAAGTTGGCCAGAATCAGCCCCAGCATTTT,CASSQVGQNQPQHF,TRBJ1-5,few,TRBV4-2,-
TGTGCCAGTAAGAGGCCGGGACTACAAACCAATGAGCAGTTCTTC,CASKRPGLQTNEQFF,TRBJ2-1,many,TRBV6-5,TRBD2
TGCGCCAGCATGCACGTTGGACTCCGCGACAATGAGCAGTTCTTC,CASMHVGLRDNEQFF,TRBJ2-1,-,TRBV5-1,-
TGTGCCAGCAGCTTGGGGGAGGGTAGCAATCAGCCCCAGCATTTT,CASSLGEGSNQPQHF,TRBJ1-5,-,TRBV5-6,-
TGTGCCAGCAGCCAAGAGTGGGCCGCGTGGAGAGGAACAGATACGCAGTATTTT,CASSQEWAAWRGTDTQYF,TRBJ2-3,-,TRBV4-2,-
TGTGCCAGCAGTTTTGAGGGACAGGCGAATGAAAAACTGTTTTTT,CASSFEGQANEKLFF,TRBJ1-4,-,TRBV28,TRBD1
TGTGCCAGCAGTTACTCCCGGAGTAGCAATCAGCCCCAGCATTTT,CASSYSRSSNQPQHF,TRBJ1-5,many,TRBV6-5,-